A selection of T cell receptor beta chains follows, all from one sample in a study of T cells in Graves' hyperthyroidism and ophthalmopathy. TCRdb re-called the multiplex PCR reads through MiXCR, storing one row per CDR3 protein. Of some 460,000 distinct CDR3 sequences in the sample, roughly 14% were seen once. The material sequenced was blood. The receptors stem from a woman aged 18-29 years with Graves' hyperthyroidism. The CDR3 runs from the conserved cysteine through the conserved F or W. D genes are given only for firm matches. Size is stated for part of the rows, as once, few or many counts, or as a class when the clone is expanded.

clone size,V gene,D gene,J gene,CDR3 protein,CDR3 DNA
.,TRBV11-2,.,TRBJ2-1,CASSGGEYYNEQFF,TGTGCCAGCAGCGGCGGGGAATACTACAATGAGCAGTTCTTC
few,TRBV5-6,TRBD2,TRBJ2-1,CASSLIWLAGPNEQFF,TGTGCCAGCAGCTTGATATGGCTAGCGGGACCCAATGAGCAGTTCTTC
.,TRBV5-1,TRBD2,TRBJ2-3,CASSPPALGLAGGSSTDTQYF,TGCGCCAGCAGCCCGCCCGCCTTGGGACTAGCGGGGGGTTCTAGCACAGATACGCAGTATTTT
.,TRBV28,TRBD2,TRBJ2-5,CASSTLAGVEQETQYF,TGTGCCAGCAGCACCCTAGCGGGGGTAGAACAAGAGACCCAGTACTTC
many,TRBV28,.,TRBJ1-2,CASSRSGTPALYTF,TGTGCCAGCAGCCGTAGCGGGACTCCGGCGCTCTACACCTTC
many,TRBV28,TRBD2,TRBJ2-3,CASSLLGGGATDTQYF,TGTGCCAGCAGTCTCCTTGGCGGGGGGGCCACAGATACGCAGTATTTT
many,TRBV6-1,.,TRBJ1-4,CASSEFPGEGEKLFF,TGTGCCAGCAGTGAATTCCCGGGTGAGGGTGAAAAACTGTTTTTT
many,TRBV2,.,TRBJ2-7,CASRDWHSYEQYF,TGTGCCAGCAGGGACTGGCACTCCTACGAGCAGTACTTC
many,TRBV20-1,.,TRBJ2-7,CSARADRVGWGRVEQYF,TGCAGTGCTAGAGCCGATAGAGTGGGATGGGGGCGAGTCGAGCAGTACTTC
.,TRBV9,.,TRBJ1-5,CASSVDGRGYQPQHF,TGTGCCAGCAGCGTAGACGGCAGGGGTTACCAGCCCCAGCATTTT
many,TRBV4-1,TRBD1,TRBJ1-6,CASSQTGTEDNSPLHF,TGCGCCAGCAGCCAAACCGGGACAGAGGATAATTCACCCCTCCACTTT
many,TRBV29-1,.,TRBJ2-1,CSVSRYNEQFF,TGCAGCGTTTCCAGGTACAATGAGCAGTTCTTC
.,TRBV7-9,.,TRBJ1-2,CASSSPLSERNSYGYTF,TGTGCCAGCAGCTCCCCCCTGAGTGAGAGGAACAGTTATGGCTACACCTTC
many,TRBV12-3/TRBV12-4,.,TRBJ2-5,CASSSPPTGRETQYF,TGTGCCAGCAGTTCCCCACCGACAGGGAGGGAGACCCAGTACTTC
many,TRBV12-3/TRBV12-4,TRBD2,TRBJ2-7,CASSTSGWGEQYF,TGTGCCAGCAGTACTAGCGGCTGGGGGGAGCAGTACTTC
.,TRBV2,TRBD2,TRBJ2-3,CASIPRTSGNTDTQYF,TGTGCCAGCATCCCCCGGACTAGCGGGAATACAGATACGCAGTATTTT
.,TRBV19,.,TRBJ2-1,CASTMGPRGSYNEQFF,TGTGCCAGTACGATGGGGCCGAGGGGCTCCTACAATGAGCAGTTCTTC
.,TRBV2,TRBD2,TRBJ2-1,CASSVGTSGGGNEQFF,TGTGCCAGCAGTGTCGGGACTAGCGGGGGGGGAAATGAGCAGTTCTTC
many,TRBV7-9,TRBD1,TRBJ1-2,CASSPQGQGDTNGYTF,TGTGCCAGCAGCCCCCAAGGACAGGGGGATACCAATGGCTACACCTTC
many,TRBV12-3/TRBV12-4,.,TRBJ2-1,CASSFKAGSEQFF,TGTGCCAGCAGTTTTAAGGCAGGGAGTGAGCAGTTCTTC
many,TRBV20-1,TRBD1,TRBJ1-4,CSAAPGGVRKLFF,TGCAGTGCTGCTCCAGGGGGCGTAAGAAAACTGTTTTTT
many,TRBV7-6,.,TRBJ2-7,CASTFGGGLYEQYF,TGTGCCAGCACCTTTGGAGGGGGGTTATACGAGCAGTACTTC
.,TRBV6-1,TRBD1,TRBJ1-2,CASSQLVGQGVRGYTF,TGTGCCAGCAGCCAACTCGTAGGACAGGGGGTACGTGGCTACACCTTC
many,TRBV12-3/TRBV12-4,TRBD2,TRBJ2-1,CASSLLAGGTNEQFF,TGTGCCAGCAGTTTACTAGCGGGGGGAACGAATGAGCAGTTCTTC
once,TRBV6-1,.,TRBJ2-1,CASSSAATSYNEQFF,TGTGCCAGCAGCTCAGCGGCAACCTCCTACAATGAGCAGTTCTTC
many,TRBV11-3,.,TRBJ1-4,CASSLSQGGEKLFF,TGTGCCAGCAGCTTAAGCCAGGGTGGTGAAAAACTGTTTTTT
.,TRBV27,.,TRBJ2-3,CASSRRGFTDTQYF,TGTGCCAGCAGTCGACGGGGCTTCACAGATACGCAGTATTTT
.,TRBV4-2,.,TRBJ2-7,CASSQSSGDSTYEQYF,TGTGCCAGCAGCCAAAGCTCGGGGGACTCCACCTACGAGCAGTACTTC
.,TRBV11-2,TRBD2,TRBJ2-7,CASSPTGTSRFYEQYF,TGTGCCAGCAGCCCCACCGGGACTAGCAGATTTTACGAGCAGTACTTC
many,TRBV9,.,TRBJ1-1,CASSVGTNTEAFF,TGTGCCAGCAGCGTTGGTACGAACACTGAAGCTTTCTTT
.,TRBV6-5,.,TRBJ1-4,CASSYSRVDRTNEKLFF,TGTGCCAGCAGTTACTCGAGGGTTGACAGAACTAATGAAAAACTGTTTTTT
many,TRBV7-2,TRBD2,TRBJ2-5,CASSPSGLAGGLETQYF,TGTGCCAGCAGCCCATCGGGACTAGCGGGGGGGCTGGAGACCCAGTACTTC
many,TRBV6-1,.,TRBJ2-2,CASSLYGELFF,TGTGCCAGCAGTCTTTACGGGGAGCTGTTTTTT
few,TRBV24-1,.,TRBJ1-3,CATSDQKIIYF,TGTGCCACCAGTGACCAGAAGATCATATATTTT
.,TRBV12-3/TRBV12-4,.,TRBJ1-4,CASSSSGGGEKLFF,TGTGCCAGCAGTTCCTCTGGGGGAGGCGAAAAACTGTTTTTT
.,TRBV20-1,.,TRBJ2-5,CSARIHLLVPGETQYF,TGCAGTGCTAGAATACATCTTCTGGTGCCCGGGGAGACCCAGTACTTC
.,TRBV6-1,TRBD1,TRBJ1-2,CASSVSGTGFFQSGYTF,TGTGCCAGCAGTGTTTCCGGGACAGGGTTTTTTCAGAGTGGCTACACCTTC
many,TRBV7-2,.,TRBJ1-5,CASSQAPGLDQPQHF,TGTGCCAGCAGTCAAGCCCCGGGACTCGATCAGCCCCAGCATTTT
many,TRBV2,TRBD2,TRBJ2-3,CASSDRTSGGSDTQYF,TGTGCCAGCAGTGACCGGACTAGCGGGGGCTCCGATACGCAGTATTTT
many,TRBV3-1,TRBD2,TRBJ2-1,CASSLVLAGGLDEQFF,TGTGCCAGCAGCCTTGTACTAGCGGGGGGGCTGGATGAGCAGTTCTTC
many,TRBV30,TRBD1,TRBJ1-1,CAWSLGQENTEAFF,TGTGCCTGGAGTTTGGGACAGGAGAACACTGAAGCTTTCTTT
many,TRBV6-6,.,TRBJ2-5,CASSYSIRDAETQYF,TGTGCCAGCAGTTACTCGATCCGGGACGCAGAGACCCAGTACTTC
few,TRBV4-2,TRBD1,TRBJ1-5,CASSFSDRDQPQHF,TGTGCCAGCAGCTTTTCTGACAGGGATCAGCCCCAGCATTTT
many,TRBV6-1,.,TRBJ1-3,CASSEDSIPGFAYGGNTIYF,TGTGCCAGCAGTGAAGACTCTATCCCGGGATTCGCGTACGGGGGAAACACCATATATTTT
many,TRBV6-5,.,TRBJ2-2,CASSYEGGGYTGELFF,TGTGCCAGCAGTTACGAAGGCGGGGGCTACACCGGGGAGCTGTTTTTT